This TCR beta chain emerged from a study of Tregs in tolerant kidney transplant recipients. There are 15 residues in the CDR3. The ends lost 5 bases at V and 5 bases at J; junction bases unmatched: 8. Germline V lookup: CDR1 SGHRS, CDR2 YFSETQ. Generated by immunoSEQ multiplex PCR, the TCRdb table keeps only in-frame clones and is missing some. The sample lists roughly 69,000 clones; 70% to 90% were seen once. This chain links TRBV5-1 with TRBJ2-3; 10 nucleotides match TRBD2. The sample consisted of CD4+ T cells from blood, taken before the transplant. This TCR was sampled from a human donor who received a combined kidney and bone marrow transplant. Here the CDR3 DNA reads TGCGCCAGCAGGAGAGAAGCGGGAGGGGTAGATACGCAGTATTTT. Translating gives CASRREAGGVDTQYF.